This TCR beta chain was observed in a study of CXCR3-negative and CXCR3-positive naive CD8 T cells. UMI labels and 5' RACE were used to prepare the TRB cDNA libraries. Following a re-call of the 5' RACE reads, TCRdb has one entry per CDR3 protein and lacks DNA. Found here are around 140,000 distinct CDR3 sequences; the top ten clones hold 0.25% to 0.35%. The CDR3 runs 13 residues. Germline-derived CDR1 and CDR2 are SGHTA and FQGTGA. The TCR originated in a human donor in good health. Some clones in this sample may be carry-over from other donors' samples. The sequenced sample was naive CXCR3- CD8+ T cells from blood. The subset: CD45RO-CCR7+CD27+CD95- naive CD8+ T cells lacking CXCR3 (TNR3-). The chain joins TRBV7-3 to TRBJ2-2. CDR3 residues: CASSFGEAGELFF.